These 29 T cell receptor beta chains were sequenced from one sample in a study of T cells in Graves' hyperthyroidism and ophthalmopathy. It was RNA transcripts that yielded the amplified TCR beta CDR3 regions. Carried out on the TCR CDR3, a first-round RT-PCR used the HTBI primer set. TCRdb reprocessed the multiplex PCR reads via MiXCR and lists one record per CDR3 protein. The table includes hundreds of thousands of distinct CDR3 sequences, 13% to 15% detected once. What was sequenced was blood. Every receptor here comes from a woman in her thirties or forties with Graves' hyperthyroidism.

This clonotype was detected many times. The CDR3 here is CASSLNQGGGGNTEAFF. Written as DNA, the CDR3 is TGTGCCAGCAGTTTAAATCAGGGGGGGGGCGGGAACACTGAAGCTTTCTTT. The rearrangement uses TRBV28 and TRBJ1-1; 7 bases match TRBD1. CDR1 and CDR2 (germline): MDHEN, SYDVKM. After removal of 2 bases from V and 1 base from J, the junction contained 10 bases not matched to a gene. This CDR3 comprises 17 residues.

This clonotype has a count of ten or more. The chain joins TRBV30 to TRBJ2-5; D unclear. Germline assignment: CDR1 GTSNPN and CDR2 SVGIG (reference sequence). This CDR3 region has 13 residues. Trimming left V 0 bases short and J 5 bases short, with 10 bases between. Written as DNA, the CDR3 is TGTGCCTGGAGTGTAAAGGGCGTGGAGACCCAGTACTTC. This encodes CAWSVKGVETQYF.

The rearrangement links TRBV14 to TRBJ1-1; D is undetermined. The CDR3 is made up of 13 amino acids. The V and J ends lost 1 base and 9 bases respectively, with 12 bases between them. In germline, CDR1 is SGHDN, CDR2 FVKESK. CDR3: CASSQAERVKAFF. The CDR3 DNA follows: TGTGCCAGCAGCCAAGCGGAGAGAGTAAAAGCTTTCTTT.

In this sample, this clonotype turned up many times. The V gene is TRBV12-3 or TRBV12-4, the J gene TRBJ2-1; D could derive from TRBD1 or TRBD2 (5 bases each). The V end lost 5 bases, the J end lost 0 bases, and 17 bases lay between the germline ends. CDR3 length equals 17 residues. The CDR3 spells CASSPPGAASSYNEQFF. The CDR3 DNA sequence: TGTGCCAGCAGTCCCCCCGGGGCAGCGAGCTCCTACAATGAGCAGTTCTTC.

In this sample, this clonotype turned up a few times. The chain recombines TRBV2 with TRBJ2-2; D is unresolved. With 10 bases removed from V and 4 bases from J, the gap between germline ends came to 7 bases. Germline V gives CDR1 SNHLY, CDR2 FYNNEI. The length of the CDR3 is 11 residues. DNA of the CDR3: TGTGCCACCCGATTCACCGGGGAGCTGTTTTTT. It translates to CATRFTGELFF.

This chain joins TRBV19 and TRBJ2-1; TRBD2 matches at 11 bases. Germline assignment: CDR1 LNHDA and CDR2 SQIVND (reference sequence). This CDR3 region has 13 residues. Unmatched junction bases numbered 6, after V lost 5 bases and J lost 12 bases. The DNA for the CDR3 is TGTGCCAGTAGTTTGGGACTAGCGGCAGTGCAGTTCTTC. Protein: CASSLGLAAVQFF.

This clonotype was seen repeatedly, ten times or more. The chain combines TRBV10-3 with TRBJ2-7, with D possibly matching TRBD1 (6 bases). The V gene lost 0 bases and the J gene lost 5 bases, with 8 bases spanning the gap. The CDR3 consists of 13 residues. Germline assignment: CDR1 ENHRY and CDR2 SYGVKD. The CDR3 DNA reads as TGTGCCATCAGTGAGTCGAAGGGGGACGAGCAGTACTTC. Translated: CAISESKGDEQYF.

In DNA form, the CDR3 reads TGTGCCAGCAGTTTAAGGATGGGGATCGATGAGCAGTTCTTC. Protein product: CASSLRMGIDEQFF. The rearrangement links TRBV6-1 to TRBJ2-1; no firm D call. This CDR3 is 14 amino acids long. V lost 5 bases and J lost 8, with 16 bases in between. Germline CDR1 MNHNS, CDR2 SASEGT.

This clonotype was detected ten times or more. The rearrangement joins TRBV27 to TRBJ2-2; D may be TRBD2 (5 bases). The CDR3 is 18 amino acids. Looked up from germline, CDR1 is MNHEY and CDR2 is SMNVEV (reference sequence). V was trimmed by 2 bases and J by 0 bases, leaving 16 bases between them. DNA for the CDR3: TGTGCCAGCAGTTTAGCCCAACGACTACCTACGAACACCGGGGAGCTGTTTTTT. As protein: CASSLAQRLPTNTGELFF.

This clonotype appeared a few times. This chain joins TRBV10-1 and TRBJ2-2; D perhaps matches TRBD1 (5 bases). The germline V and J ends were trimmed by 5 bases and 5 bases, with 18 bases remaining between them. Germline V gene lookup returns CDR1 WNHNN and CDR2 SYGVQD (reference sequence). The CDR3 is made up of 16 amino acids. For the CDR3, the DNA is TGCGCCAGCAGTCCCCGACAGCCGGTCGGGACCGGGGAGCTGTTTTTT. It codes for CASSPRQPVGTGELFF.

This clonotype was recorded at least ten times. V usage is TRBV20-1 and J usage is TRBJ2-7, with no clear D. The CDR3 length is 10 residues. Trimming stripped 3 bases from V and 6 bases from J, with 6 bases between. Per germline, CDR1 DFQATT and CDR2 SNEGSKA (reference sequence). The CDR3 nucleotides are TGCAGTGCTAGTTTGTTCGAGCAGTACTTC. Protein product: CSASLFEQYF.

This clonotype was observed many times. The V gene is TRBV7-8, the J gene TRBJ2-7; D may be TRBD1 (5 bases). Germline V gene lookup returns CDR1 SGHVS and CDR2 FQNEAQ. V gave up 4 bases and J gave up 2 bases, with 12 bases separating them. CDR3 length: 14 residues. The CDR3 reads CASSSLRETYEQYF. The CDR3 DNA is TGTGCCAGCAGCTCCCTCAGGGAAACCTACGAGCAGTACTTC.

The chain joins TRBV20-1 to TRBJ2-3, with D tentatively TRBD2 (5 bases). The CDR3 totals 14 residues. Germline CDR1 is DFQATT and CDR2 is SNEGSKA (reference sequence). Trimming took off 1 base at V and 0 bases at J, with 8 bases between the two ends. The CDR3 here is CSARVGVSTDTQYF. For the CDR3, the DNA is TGCAGTGCTAGAGTCGGGGTTAGCACAGATACGCAGTATTTT.

V is TRBV6-2 or TRBV6-3 and J is TRBJ2-2; perhaps TRBD2 as D (7 bases). V shed 8 bases and J shed 4 bases, with 11 bases lying between them. Germline CDR1 reads MNHEY; CDR2 reads SVGEGT. CDR3 length equals 13 residues. The CDR3 DNA reads as TGTGCCAGCGGGAGGGGGGTCACCGGGGAGCTGTTTTTT. Protein: CASGRGVTGELFF.

This clonotype occurred many times. The rearrangement uses TRBV2 and TRBJ1-3; D call uncertain. Deletions cut 7 bases from V and 0 bases from J, with 10 bases between. This CDR3 region has 14 residues. CDR1 and CDR2 from the germline V gene are SNHLY and FYNNEI. The CDR3 protein is CASTRVTSGNTIYF. The CDR3 DNA sequence: TGTGCCAGCACTCGGGTGACCTCTGGAAACACCATATATTTT.

A single count supports this clonotype. V and J are TRBV30 and TRBJ1-1, with a possible D match to TRBD1 (5 bases). The CDR3 loop spans 13 amino acids. The germline CDR1 and CDR2 sequences are GTSNPN and SVGIG (reference sequence). V lost 4 bases to trimming and J lost 1 base, with 10 bases between them. The CDR3 DNA is TGTGCCTGGAAGTTTGACAGGAACACTGAAGCTTTCTTT. It encodes CAWKFDRNTEAFF.

The V gene is TRBV20-1, the J gene TRBJ1-1; D remains unclear. The germline V gene encodes CDR1 DFQATT and CDR2 SNEGSKA (reference sequence). Deletions cut 2 bases from V and 6 bases from J, with 16 bases between. The length of the CDR3 is 14 residues. The CDR3 DNA sequence: TGCAGTGCTAGACCGCCCACATCTGCGGCTGAAGCTTTCTTT. This sequence encodes CSARPPTSAAEAFF.

This clonotype was picked up a small number of times. V usage is TRBV9 and J usage is TRBJ2-2, with D possibly called TRBD1 or TRBD2 (6 bases each). The CDR3 covers 16 residues. The germline V and J ends were trimmed by 4 bases and 0 bases, with 13 bases remaining between them. Germline-derived CDR1 and CDR2 are SGDLS and YYNGEE. In nucleotides, the CDR3 is TGTGCCAGCAGCCACCAAGGGGGGACGAACACCGGGGAGCTGTTTTTT. Amino acid sequence: CASSHQGGTNTGELFF.

This clonotype has ten or more counts. V is TRBV3-1 and J is TRBJ2-7; D call uncertain. The CDR3 extends over 14 amino acids. V dropped 4 bases and J dropped 2 bases, with 12 bases sitting between them. Germline loops: CDR1 LGHDT, CDR2 YNNKEL (reference sequence). CDR3 loop: CASSPFVWTYEQYF. The CDR3 DNA reads as TGTGCCAGCAGCCCTTTTGTGTGGACCTACGAGCAGTACTTC.

The table lists this clonotype with many counts. V gene TRBV20-1 combines with J gene TRBJ2-7; 9 bases align to TRBD1. The CDR3 length is 16 residues. Germline-derived CDR1 and CDR2 are DFQATT and SNEGSKA (reference sequence). Unmatched junction bases numbered 11, after V lost 4 bases and J lost 1 base. CDR3 sequence reads: CSANLRGTGSSYEQYF. In DNA, the CDR3 is TGCAGTGCTAATCTTCGAGGGACAGGGTCTTCCTACGAGCAGTACTTC.

This clonotype appeared many times. The gene calls are TRBV28 and TRBJ1-2; 8 bases agree with TRBD1. The CDR3 is 17 residues long. In germline, CDR1 is MDHEN, CDR2 SYDVKM. J lost 3 bases, V lost 3 bases, and 12 bases had no gene match. CDR3 sequence: CASSLTGQGSKHYGYTF. Here the CDR3 DNA reads TGTGCCAGCAGTTTGACCGGACAGGGAAGTAAGCACTATGGCTACACCTTC.

There are many counts of this clonotype. The gene calls are TRBV15 and TRBJ1-4; the match to TRBD1 covers 7 bases. Germline assignment: CDR1 LNHNV and CDR2 YYDKDF (reference sequence). The ends lost 4 bases at V and 2 bases at J; junction bases unmatched: 4. The CDR3 has 15 residues. The DNA of the CDR3 is TGTGCCACCAGCAAAGACAGGGCGACTAATGAAAAACTGTTTTTT. Encoded protein: CATSKDRATNEKLFF.

In its sample, this clonotype was seen many times. V and J are TRBV15 and TRBJ1-1; 9 bases fit TRBD1. Germline loops: CDR1 LNHNV, CDR2 YYDKDF (reference sequence). The V gene end was trimmed by 3 bases and the J gene end by 5 bases; junction bases not matched to a gene: 16. This CDR3 region has 18 residues. CDR3 coding DNA: TGTGCCACCAGCAGTCCCGAGGGACAGGGTAGTTTGGTGACTGAAGCTTTCTTT. It codes for CATSSPEGQGSLVTEAFF. Complete variable domain (other parts from reference TRBV15 and TRBJ1-1): DAMVIQNPRYQVTQFGKPVTLSCSQTLNHNVMYWYQQKSSQAPKLLFHYYDKDFNNEADTPDNFQSRRPNTSFCFLDIRSPGLGDTAMYLCATSSPEGQGSLVTEAFFGQGTRLTVV.

In this sample, this clonotype turned up many times. The chain is built from TRBV18 and TRBJ2-2; maybe TRBD1 (5 bases). Germline V lookup: CDR1 KGHSH, CDR2 LQKENI. The CDR3 totals 15 residues. Trimming removed 3 bases at V and 0 bases at J, with 8 bases between. CDR3 protein: CASSPGQANTGELFF. CDR3 in DNA: TGTGCCAGCTCACCGGGGCAGGCGAACACCGGGGAGCTGTTTTTT.

This clonotype was detected many times. The chain couples TRBV7-3 to TRBJ2-3; 9 bases fit TRBD1. This CDR3 comprises 14 residues. CDR1 is SGHTA, CDR2 FQGTGA, per germline. V was pared by 5 bases and J by 9 bases, with 9 bases of the junction left unmatched. The CDR3 here is CASSPGQGWGTQYF. CDR3 DNA: TGTGCCAGCAGCCCCGGACAGGGGTGGGGGACGCAGTATTTT.

This clonotype has only a few counts. This sequence joins TRBV4-2 and TRBJ2-7; 9 bases fit TRBD2. This CDR3 is 17 amino acids long. V dropped 4 bases and J dropped 0; count of bases not matched to a gene: 10. In germline, CDR1 is LGHNA, CDR2 YNFKEQ. In nucleotides, the CDR3 is TGTGCCAGCAGCCGCTACATGACTAGCGGAGCCTCCTACGAGCAGTACTTC. This encodes CASSRYMTSGASYEQYF.

This clonotype occurred a few times. The rearrangement uses TRBV5-1 and TRBJ2-7; D gene unclear. The germline gives CDR1 SGHRS, CDR2 YFSETQ. Trimming left V 4 bases short and J 5 bases short, with 10 bases between. The CDR3 is made up of 12 amino acids. CDR3 bases: TGCGCCAGCAGCGCCCTACCCGACGAGCAGTACTTC. Residues: CASSALPDEQYF.

This clonotype was seen a few times. The chain joins TRBV6-2 or TRBV6-3 to TRBJ1-6; tentative D call: TRBD1 (5 bases). This CDR3 has 15 amino acids. CDR1 and CDR2 from the germline V gene are MNHEY and SVGEGT. Between the trimmed V and J ends, which lost 2 bases and 10 bases, there was a span of 15 bases. CDR3 in amino acids: CASSYGRVSGSPLHF. CDR3 nucleotide sequence: TGTGCCAGCAGTTACGGCAGGGTCTCCGGGTCACCCCTCCACTTT.

The sample holds many counts of this clonotype. V is TRBV3-1 and J is TRBJ1-6, with 12 positions matching TRBD1. The CDR3 has 19 amino acids. Per germline, CDR1 LGHDT and CDR2 YNNKEL (reference sequence). With 1 base clipped from V and 7 bases from J, the junction kept 11 bases outside the gene matches. The CDR3 reads CASSQGGRGQGARNSPLHF. As DNA, the CDR3 is TGTGCCAGCAGCCAAGGAGGACGGGGACAGGGGGCGCGAAATTCACCCCTCCACTTT.